What follows describes a single TCR beta chain. As yet, its antigen is unknown. The sample is drawn from a study of shared clonotypes between healthy human individuals. Turning to the study itself: A few men and two women, aged 18 to 49, were donors. Findings of the study overall: Generation of non-shared clonotypes was less probable than generation of clonotypes shared by all four donors. A generally larger estimated richness was seen in naive subsets than in memory subsets.

The CDR3 length is 15 residues. V shed 3 bases and J 3 bases; nucleotides not matched to a gene: 7. Germline CDR1 reads MDHEN; CDR2 reads SYDVKM. Clones were sequenced by immunoSEQ multiplex PCR, and TCRdb holds only the in-frame ones, with some missing. The sample lists around 2.1 million clones, around 95% seen once, with 0.13% in the top ten. The chain has TRBV28 and TRBJ2-7, with 8 bases identical to TRBD1. The sample consisted of naive CD4+ T cells sorted from blood. Subset reported: CD45RA+ positively selected. The sequence was obtained from a man in his late teens or twenties in good health. CDR3 DNA: TGTGCCAGCAGTTTCACAGGGGGAGTTAGCTACGAGCAGTACTTC. This codes for CASSFTGGVSYEQYF.